This TCR beta chain is drawn from a study of identical twins. Unmatched junction bases numbered 6, after V lost 2 bases and J lost 4 bases. The CDR3 length is 16 residues. CDR1 is MNHEY and CDR2 is SVGEGT in the germline V gene. TCRdb used MiXCR to reprocess the 5' RACE reads, holding one entry per CDR3 protein. This repertoire shows about 890,000 distinct CDR3 sequences, roughly 12% found once; its top ten account for around 1.6%. The same specimen was also included in a second study, on yellow fever vaccine responses in identical twins.

The clonotype comes from a young woman in good health. V gene TRBV6-2 or TRBV6-3 combines with J gene TRBJ2-3, with TRBD2 matching over 10 bases. Sequencing was carried out using PBMCs. The CDR3 here is CASSYVSSGSADTQYF. In DNA form, the CDR3 reads TGTGCCAGCAGTTACGTTTCTAGCGGGAGCGCAGATACGCAGTATTTT.